Listed below are T cell receptor beta chains from one sample, sequenced in a study of shared clonotypes between healthy human individuals. The assay was immunoSEQ multiplex PCR, and TCRdb's table has in-frame clones only and misses some. The top ten clones hold 1% to 1.5% of a sample with 1.5 million to 2.5 million clones, just under 95% of them seen once. Sequenced material: naive CD8+ T cells sorted from blood. Source of these receptors: a man between 18 and 29 years old in good health. Each CDR3 is given with its conserved first and last residue. The order of the fields is clone size, J gene, V gene, D gene, CDR3 DNA, CDR3 protein. A D gene is named only where the DNA matches it firmly. Size tells how often a clone was seen (once, few, many) or the class of an expanded clone, and some rows leave it out.

clone size: .
J gene: TRBJ2-7
V gene: TRBV6-5
D gene: .
CDR3 DNA: TGTGCCAGCAGTTACTCGGACGGTGCCTACGAGCAGTACTTC
CDR3 protein: CASSYSDGAYEQYF

clone size: .
J gene: TRBJ2-7
V gene: TRBV7-2
D gene: .
CDR3 DNA: TGTGCCAGCTTGCCTTCAGTGAGTGAGTGGTTCGGTAACTACGAGCAGTACTTC
CDR3 protein: CASLPSVSEWFGNYEQYF

clone size: .
J gene: TRBJ1-5
V gene: TRBV11-2
D gene: .
CDR3 DNA: TGTGCCAGCAGCCGCTGGACCGACCAAAACAATCAGCCCCAGCATTTT
CDR3 protein: CASSRWTDQNNQPQHF

clone size: .
J gene: TRBJ2-2
V gene: TRBV15
D gene: TRBD1
CDR3 DNA: TGTGCCACCAGCAGTCACCCGGGACAGGGTGGAATCGGGGAGCTGTTTTTT
CDR3 protein: CATSSHPGQGGIGELFF

clone size: once
J gene: TRBJ2-1
V gene: TRBV5-1
D gene: .
CDR3 DNA: TGCGCCAGCAGCCTCGGACAGTACAATGAGCAGTTCTTC
CDR3 protein: CASSLGQYNEQFF

clone size: .
J gene: TRBJ1-2
V gene: TRBV27
D gene: .
CDR3 DNA: TGTGCCAGCAGTTTGTGGGGGGGCGGTGGCTACACCTTC
CDR3 protein: CASSLWGGGGYTF

clone size: .
J gene: TRBJ1-4
V gene: TRBV9
D gene: .
CDR3 DNA: TGTGCCAGCAGCGGACACGAAAAACTGTTTTTT
CDR3 protein: CASSGHEKLFF

clone size: .
J gene: TRBJ2-1
V gene: TRBV4-2
D gene: .
CDR3 DNA: TGTGCCAGCAGCCAAGGGGGCAATGAGCAGTTCTTC
CDR3 protein: CASSQGGNEQFF

clone size: once
J gene: TRBJ2-3
V gene: TRBV11-2
D gene: TRBD2
CDR3 DNA: TGTGCCAGCAGCTTATCGGGGGTAGCGGGAGCTCCCCCAGATACGCAGTATTTT
CDR3 protein: CASSLSGVAGAPPDTQYF

clone size: .
J gene: TRBJ2-7
V gene: TRBV27
D gene: .
CDR3 DNA: TGTGCCAGCGGCCCAGGGGTTAACTACGAGCAGTACTTC
CDR3 protein: CASGPGVNYEQYF

clone size: .
J gene: TRBJ1-3
V gene: TRBV25-1
D gene: .
CDR3 DNA: TGTGCCAGCAGTGGACCGAAAGGTCCCTCTGGAAACACCATATATTTT
CDR3 protein: CASSGPKGPSGNTIYF

clone size: once
J gene: TRBJ1-1
V gene: TRBV30
D gene: .
CDR3 DNA: TGTGCCTGGAGTTTACAGGGAAACACTGAAGCTTTCTTT
CDR3 protein: CAWSLQGNTEAFF

clone size: .
J gene: TRBJ2-5
V gene: TRBV6-5
D gene: .
CDR3 DNA: TGTGCCAGCAGTTCGGTCGGGAGAAAAGAGACCCAGTACTTC
CDR3 protein: CASSSVGRKETQYF

clone size: .
J gene: TRBJ2-1
V gene: TRBV14
D gene: .
CDR3 DNA: TGTGCCAGCAGCCAAGATCTGGCATTGGGGGCCAATGAGCAGTTCTTC
CDR3 protein: CASSQDLALGANEQFF

clone size: .
J gene: TRBJ2-1
V gene: TRBV11-2
D gene: TRBD2
CDR3 DNA: TGTGCCAGCAGCTTCATTAGACTAGCCCAGGCCCCGGATGAGCAGTTCTTC
CDR3 protein: CASSFIRLAQAPDEQFF

clone size: .
J gene: TRBJ2-1
V gene: TRBV11-1
D gene: TRBD2
CDR3 DNA: TGTGCCAGCAGCTTTTCTCGTCCGGGGGGGCTACACAATGAGCAGTTCTTC
CDR3 protein: CASSFSRPGGLHNEQFF

clone size: .
J gene: TRBJ2-7
V gene: TRBV28
D gene: .
CDR3 DNA: TGTGCCAGCAGTCCTCCAATTACCTACGAGCAGTACTTC
CDR3 protein: CASSPPITYEQYF